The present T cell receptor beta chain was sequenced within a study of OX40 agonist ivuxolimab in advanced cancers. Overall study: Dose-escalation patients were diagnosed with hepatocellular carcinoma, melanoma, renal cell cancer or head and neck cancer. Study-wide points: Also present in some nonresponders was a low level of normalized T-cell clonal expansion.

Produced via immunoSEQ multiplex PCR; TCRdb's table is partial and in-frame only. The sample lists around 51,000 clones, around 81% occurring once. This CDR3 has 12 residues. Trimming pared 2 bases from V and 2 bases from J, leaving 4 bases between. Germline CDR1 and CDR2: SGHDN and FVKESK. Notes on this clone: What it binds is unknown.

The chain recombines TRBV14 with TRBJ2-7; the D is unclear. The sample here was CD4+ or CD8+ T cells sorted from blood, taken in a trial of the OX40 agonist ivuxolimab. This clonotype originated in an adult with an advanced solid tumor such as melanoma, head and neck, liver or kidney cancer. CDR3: CASSQTTYEQYF. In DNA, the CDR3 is TGTGCCAGCAGCCAAACAACCTACGAGCAGTACTTC.